This T cell receptor beta chain was profiled in a study of blood T cell repertoires in COVID-19. As for the study in general: From T cells, B-cell-depleted T cells, or PBMCs came the material, which was cDNA or gDNA.

The V and J ends lost 3 bases and 2 bases respectively, with 8 bases between them. The CDR3 totals 14 residues. Germline CDR1 LGHDT, CDR2 YNNKEL (reference sequence). Assay: immunoSEQ multiplex PCR; the TCRdb copy retains only in-frame clones and omits some. The table has around 300,000 clones, more than 80% seen once. This TCR came from a woman in her 30s with active or convalescent COVID-19. This rearrangement joins TRBV3-1 (or the pseudogene TRBV3-2) to TRBJ1-5, with a possible D match to TRBD1 (6 bases). Sequenced sample: peripheral blood. CDR3 region: CASSQDRGNQPQHF. CDR3 in DNA: TGTGCCAGCAGCCAGGACAGAGGCAATCAGCCCCAGCATTTT.